This TCR beta chain was identified in a study of cytomegalovirus exposure and HLA in healthy donors. Study-level information: About 84% of 350 to 400 genotyped donors fell in the Caucasian-associated ancestry cluster. Overall study results and limits: Per a later analysis, about 17,000 TCR beta sequences showed association with HLA alleles at 0.05 false discovery rate. The likely origin of a cluster of highly shared sequence variants was a sequencing artifact. Information on immune exposure was restricted to one variable (CMV serostatus).

Worth noting for this clone: Its cognate antigen is unknown.

Primers: 60 Vbeta forward and 13 Jbeta reverse. Assay: immunoSEQ multiplex PCR; the TCRdb copy retains only in-frame clones and omits some. Of about 220,000 clones listed, approximately 83% were seen once; the top ten hold 0.71%. Germline assignment: CDR1 SGHRS and CDR2 YFSETQ. The CDR3 has 14 residues. With V trimmed by 5 bases and J by 5 bases, 6 bases remained unmatched. The TCR sequence derives from a boy younger than 10 in good health and CMV-seronegative. The sequenced sample was PBMCs. The chain joins TRBV5-1 to TRBJ2-5, with 10 positions matching TRBD2. The CDR3 protein is CASSTSGIRETQYF. As DNA, the CDR3 is TGCGCCAGCAGTACTAGCGGGATTAGGGAGACCCAGTACTTC. The full variable domain, rest sourced from reference TRBV5-1 and TRBJ2-5, is KAGVTQTPRYLIKTRGQQVTLSCSPISGHRSVSWYQQTPGQGLQFLFEYFSETQRNKGNFPGRFSGRQFSNSRSEMNVSTLELGDSALYLCASSTSGIRETQYFGPGTRLLVL.